Shown below are 9 T cell receptor beta chains from a single sample sequenced in a study of beta chain features in type 1 diabetes. Of the isolated RNA, all was reverse transcribed, and so the sequenced material was expressed TCRB transcripts. The table came from immunoSEQ multiplex PCR; TCRdb's copy has only in-frame clones and leaves some out. The data show 130,000 to 150,000 clones, roughly 50% seen once. Sequencing was carried out using Tregs from blood. These receptors all come from a man aged 18 to 29 in good health.

There are a few counts of this clone. J is TRBJ2-3 and V is TRBV28; no firm D call. V gave up 3 bases and J gave up 2 bases, with 12 bases separating them. From germline, CDR1 is MDHEN and CDR2 SYDVKM. There are 15 residues in the CDR3. The CDR3: CASSLFGFNTDTQYF. Written as DNA, the CDR3 is TGTGCCAGCAGTTTGTTTGGCTTCAACACAGATACGCAGTATTTT.

The chain is built from TRBV5-1 and TRBJ2-3; possibly TRBD1 for D (6 bases). The V gene's germline CDR1 is SGHRS and CDR2 YFSETQ. Trimming shortened V by 0 bases and J by 9 bases, and 14 bases separated the two germline ends. This CDR3 contains 14 residues. The CDR3 coding sequence is TGCGCCAGCAGCTTGGGAGCCTACCAGGGGACGCAGTATTTT. Encoded protein: CASSLGAYQGTQYF. Full variable domain (missing parts from reference TRBV5-1 and TRBJ2-3): KAGVTQTPRYLIKTRGQQVTLSCSPISGHRSVSWYQQTPGQGLQFLFEYFSETQRNKGNFPGRFSGRQFSNSRSEMNVSTLELGDSALYLCASSLGAYQGTQYFGPGTRLTVL.

This clone showed up just a few times. This sequence joins TRBV2 and TRBJ2-7; 9 bases map to TRBD1. The CDR3 is made up of 12 amino acids. Per the germline V gene, CDR1 is SNHLY and CDR2 is FYNNEI. Unmatched junction bases numbered 1, after V lost 7 bases and J lost 3 bases. This chain's CDR3 is CASNRGLYEQYF. CDR3 nucleotides: TGTGCCAGCAACAGGGGGCTCTACGAGCAGTACTTC. Full variable domain (rest looked up from reference TRBV2 and TRBJ2-7): EPEVTQTPSHQVTQMGQEVILRCVPISNHLYFYWYRQILGQKVEFLVSFYNNEISEKSEIFDDQFSVERPDGSNFTLKIRSTKLEDSAMYFCASNRGLYEQYFGPGTRLTVT.

V is TRBV7-2 and J is TRBJ2-6; 8 bases line up with TRBD1. The CDR3 is 18 residues long. The V and J ends lost 4 bases and 2 bases, in that order; junction bases with no gene match: 10. Germline CDR1 is SGHTA and CDR2 is FQGNSA. In DNA, the CDR3 is TGTGCCAGCAGCTCAGAACTCTTACAGGGGGCTGGGGCCAACGTCCTGACTTTC. Encoded protein: CASSSELLQGAGANVLTF.

The rearrangement links TRBV19 to TRBJ2-1, with 8 bases lining up with TRBD2. With V trimmed by 0 bases and J by 1 base, 2 bases remained unmatched. This CDR3 has 16 residues. Germline-derived CDR1 and CDR2 are LNHDA and SQIVND (reference sequence). The CDR3 sequence is CASSIDSGNSYNEQFF. CDR3 nucleotide sequence: TGTGCCAGTAGTATAGATAGCGGGAATTCCTACAATGAGCAGTTCTTC.

The V gene is TRBV19, the J gene TRBJ1-6; TRBD1 might be the D (6 bases). Germline lookup yields CDR1 LNHDA and CDR2 SQIVND (reference sequence). Trimming took off 3 bases at V and 10 bases at J, with 13 bases between the two ends. The CDR3 extends over 14 amino acids. CDR3 region: CASSIGAGQSPLHF. The CDR3 region has the DNA TGTGCCAGTAGTATCGGCGCCGGACAGTCACCCCTCCACTTT. Together with reference TRBV19 and TRBJ1-6, the CDR3 gives the full variable domain: DGGITQSPKYLFRKEGQNVTLSCEQNLNHDAMYWYRQDPGQGLRLIYYSQIVNDFQKGDIAEGYSVSREKKESFPLTVTSAQKNPTAFYLCASSIGAGQSPLHFGNGTRLTVT.

The CDR3 bases are TGTGCCAGCAGCAGGAGGTTGTCCTACGAGCAGTACTTC. Its protein product is CASSRRLSYEQYF. The rearrangement joins TRBV14 to TRBJ2-7, with a weak D call TRBD2 (5 bases). V gave up 5 bases and J gave up 1 base, with 9 bases separating them. CDR3 size: 13 residues. Per the germline V gene, CDR1 is SGHDN and CDR2 is FVKESK.

The V and J genes are TRBV14 and TRBJ2-3; D is possibly TRBD2 (6 bases). The CDR3 loop spans 17 amino acids. From germline, CDR1 is SGHDN and CDR2 FVKESK. V lost 0 bases to trimming and J lost 2 bases, with 15 bases between them. This CDR3 reads CASSQERNRGNTDTQYF. The CDR3 DNA is TGTGCCAGCAGCCAAGAAAGGAATCGGGGGAACACAGATACGCAGTATTTT.

The chain joins TRBV10-3 to TRBJ2-5; TRBD1 agrees at 9 bases. V was pared by 2 bases and J by 2 bases, with 3 bases of the junction left unmatched. The CDR3 loop spans 15 amino acids. In germline, CDR1 is ENHRY, CDR2 SYGVKD. The CDR3, as DNA: TGTGCCATCAGTGAGCCGGGACAGGGTCAAGAGACCCAGTACTTC. Translating it yields CAISEPGQGQETQYF.